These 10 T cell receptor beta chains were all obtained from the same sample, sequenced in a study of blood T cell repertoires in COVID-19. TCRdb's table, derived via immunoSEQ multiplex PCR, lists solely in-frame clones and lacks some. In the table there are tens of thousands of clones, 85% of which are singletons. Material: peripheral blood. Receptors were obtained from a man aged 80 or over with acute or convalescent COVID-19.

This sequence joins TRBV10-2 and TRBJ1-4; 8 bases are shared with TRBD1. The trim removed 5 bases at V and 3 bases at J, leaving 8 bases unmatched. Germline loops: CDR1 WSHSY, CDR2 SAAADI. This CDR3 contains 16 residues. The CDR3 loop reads CASSFAPGGSNEKLFF. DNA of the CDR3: TGCGCCAGCAGTTTCGCCCCAGGGGGCTCTAATGAAAAACTGTTTTTT.

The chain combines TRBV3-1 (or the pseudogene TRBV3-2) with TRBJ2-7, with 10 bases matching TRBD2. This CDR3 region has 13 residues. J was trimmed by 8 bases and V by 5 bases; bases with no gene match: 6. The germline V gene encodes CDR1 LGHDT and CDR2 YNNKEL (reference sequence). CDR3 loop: CASSVRTSGKQYF. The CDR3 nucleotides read TGTGCCAGCAGCGTAAGGACTAGCGGTAAGCAGTACTTC.

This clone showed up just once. CDR3 nucleotide sequence: TGCAGTGTGCAGGGTTACAATGAGCAGTTCTTC. This gives the protein CSVQGYNEQFF. The V gene is TRBV20-1, the J gene TRBJ2-1, with D possibly TRBD1 on 5 matching bases. The germline V and J ends were trimmed by 7 bases and 4 bases, with 8 bases remaining between them. Looked up from germline, CDR1 is DFQATT and CDR2 is SNEGSKA (reference sequence). This CDR3 is 11 amino acids long.

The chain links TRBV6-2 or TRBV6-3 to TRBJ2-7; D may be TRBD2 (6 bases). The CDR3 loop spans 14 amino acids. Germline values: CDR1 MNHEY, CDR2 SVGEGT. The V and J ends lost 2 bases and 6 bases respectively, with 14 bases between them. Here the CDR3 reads CASSYLRPGGEQYF. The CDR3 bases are TGTGCCAGCAGTTACCTAAGGCCCGGGGGCGAGCAGTACTTC.

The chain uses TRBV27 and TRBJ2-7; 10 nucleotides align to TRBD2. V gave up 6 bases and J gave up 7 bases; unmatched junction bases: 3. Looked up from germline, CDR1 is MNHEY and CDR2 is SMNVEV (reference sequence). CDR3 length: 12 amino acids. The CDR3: CASRQREGEQYF. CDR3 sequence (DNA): TGTGCCAGCAGGCAGCGGGAGGGTGAGCAGTACTTC.

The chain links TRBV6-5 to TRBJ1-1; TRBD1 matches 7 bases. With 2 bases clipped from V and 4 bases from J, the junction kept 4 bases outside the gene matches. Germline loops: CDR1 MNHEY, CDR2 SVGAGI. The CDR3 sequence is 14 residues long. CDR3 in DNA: TGTGCCAGCAGTTACGTTGACAGGGCCACTGAAGCTTTCTTT. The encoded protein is CASSYVDRATEAFF.

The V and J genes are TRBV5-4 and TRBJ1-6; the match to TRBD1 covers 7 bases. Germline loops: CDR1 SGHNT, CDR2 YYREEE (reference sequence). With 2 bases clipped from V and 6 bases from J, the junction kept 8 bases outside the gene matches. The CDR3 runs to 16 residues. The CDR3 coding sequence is TGTGCCAGCAGCTTAAAGGGGGCCAGGACTAATTCACCCCTCCACTTT. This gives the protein CASSLKGARTNSPLHF.

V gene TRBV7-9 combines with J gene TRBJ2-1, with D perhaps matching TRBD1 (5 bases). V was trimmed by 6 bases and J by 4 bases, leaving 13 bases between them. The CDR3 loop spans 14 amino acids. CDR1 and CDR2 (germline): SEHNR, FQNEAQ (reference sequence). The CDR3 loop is CASRPTGEYNEQFF. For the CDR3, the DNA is TGTGCCAGCAGACCCACAGGAGAATACAATGAGCAGTTCTTC.

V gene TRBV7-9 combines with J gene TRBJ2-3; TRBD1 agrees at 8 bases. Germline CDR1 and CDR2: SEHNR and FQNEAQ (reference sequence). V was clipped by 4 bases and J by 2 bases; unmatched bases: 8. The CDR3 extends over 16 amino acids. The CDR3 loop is CASSSIWDRNTDTQYF. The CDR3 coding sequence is TGTGCCAGCAGCTCAATCTGGGACAGGAACACAGATACGCAGTATTTT.

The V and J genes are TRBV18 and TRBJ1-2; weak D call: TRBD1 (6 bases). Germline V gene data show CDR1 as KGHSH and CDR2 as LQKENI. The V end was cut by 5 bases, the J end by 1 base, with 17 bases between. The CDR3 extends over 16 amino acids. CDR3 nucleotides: TGTGCCAGCTCAACCTTACAGGGCGTGTTTAACTATGGCTACACCTTC. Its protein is CASSTLQGVFNYGYTF.